What follows describes a single T cell receptor beta chain. As yet, its antigen is unknown. The data were taken from a study of chemoradiotherapy in HPV16-positive cancers. Study context: Candidate HPV-specific clones and shared TCR motifs came from a couple of HPV16-positive patients. Findings and limits, study-wide: Candidate HPV-specific clones and E7-related TCR motifs grew in tumor during treatment.

Sequencing was performed with immunoSEQ multiplex PCR; in TCRdb, only in-frame clones are kept and a portion is missing. This repertoire shows roughly 13,000 clones, about four fifths found once; its top ten account for 10%. The CDR3 loop spans 17 amino acids. Between the trimmed V and J ends, which lost 2 bases and 0 bases, there was a span of 12 bases. The germline V gene has CDR1 SGHNT and CDR2 YYREEE (reference sequence). The V and J genes are TRBV5-4 and TRBJ2-6; TRBD2 is a possible D gene (6 bases). Sampling was performed from a patient who underwent chemoradiotherapy. The receptor was derived from a human donor with HPV-associated anogenital cancer. The CDR3 DNA reads as TGTGCCAGCAGCTTTGGGGACTCCAACTCTGGGGCCAACGTCCTGACTTTC. Protein sequence: CASSFGDSNSGANVLTF.